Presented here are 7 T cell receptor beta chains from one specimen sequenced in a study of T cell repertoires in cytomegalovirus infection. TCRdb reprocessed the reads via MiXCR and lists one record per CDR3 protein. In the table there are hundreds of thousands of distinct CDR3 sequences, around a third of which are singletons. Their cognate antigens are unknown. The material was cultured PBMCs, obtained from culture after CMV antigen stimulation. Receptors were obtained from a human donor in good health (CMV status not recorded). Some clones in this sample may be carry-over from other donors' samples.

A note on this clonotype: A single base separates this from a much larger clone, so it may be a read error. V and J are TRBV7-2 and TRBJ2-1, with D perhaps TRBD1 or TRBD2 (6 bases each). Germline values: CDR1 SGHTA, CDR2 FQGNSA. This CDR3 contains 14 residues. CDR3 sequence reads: CANSLWGAHNEQFF. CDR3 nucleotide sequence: TGTGCCAACAGCCTCTGGGGGGCGCACAATGAGCAGTTCTTC.

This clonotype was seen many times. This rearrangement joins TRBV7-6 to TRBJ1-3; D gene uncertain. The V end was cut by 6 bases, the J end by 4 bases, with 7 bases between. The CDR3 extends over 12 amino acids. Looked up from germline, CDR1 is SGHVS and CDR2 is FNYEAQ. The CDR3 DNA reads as TGTGCCAGCAGTGGATCCGGAAACACCATATATTTT. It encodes CASSGSGNTIYF.

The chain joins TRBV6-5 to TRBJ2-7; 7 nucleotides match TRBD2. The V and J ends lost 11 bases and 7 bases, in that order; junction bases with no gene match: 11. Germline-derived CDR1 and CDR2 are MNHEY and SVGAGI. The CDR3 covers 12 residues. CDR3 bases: TGTGCCGCCGGGGCCGACGGGGGGGAGCAGTACTTC. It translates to CAAGADGGEQYF.

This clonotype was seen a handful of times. This chain's CDR3 is CASSLAGGGDQPQHF. The DNA of the CDR3 is TGTGCCAGCAGTTTAGCGGGGGGGGGAGATCAGCCCCAGCATTTT. The J gene is TRBJ1-5, the V gene TRBV12-3 or TRBV12-4; possibly TRBD1 for D (5 bases). This CDR3 has 15 residues. V was pared by 0 bases and J by 5 bases, with 11 bases between.

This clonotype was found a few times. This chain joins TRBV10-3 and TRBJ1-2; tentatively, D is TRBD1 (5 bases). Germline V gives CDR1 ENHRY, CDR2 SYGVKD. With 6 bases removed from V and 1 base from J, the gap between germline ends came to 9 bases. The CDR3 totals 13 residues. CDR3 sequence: CAIRGTDNYGYTF. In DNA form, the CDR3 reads TGTGCCATCAGGGGGACTGATAACTATGGCTACACCTTC.

The CDR3 DNA sequence: TGTGCCAGCAGTTGGATGAATTCACCCCTCCACTTT. It translates to CASSWMNSPLHF. This chain connects TRBV12-3 or TRBV12-4 to TRBJ1-6; D is undetermined. This CDR3 spans 12 amino acids. V lost 4 bases, J lost 7 bases, and 5 bases lay in between.

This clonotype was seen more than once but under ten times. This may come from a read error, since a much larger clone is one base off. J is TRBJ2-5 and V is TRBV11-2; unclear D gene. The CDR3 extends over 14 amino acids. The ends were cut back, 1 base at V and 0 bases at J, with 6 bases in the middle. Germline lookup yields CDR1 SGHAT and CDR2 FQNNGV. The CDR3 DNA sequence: TGTGCCAGCAGCTTAGGGAGCTACCAAGAGACCCAGTACTTC. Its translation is CASSLGSYQETQYF.